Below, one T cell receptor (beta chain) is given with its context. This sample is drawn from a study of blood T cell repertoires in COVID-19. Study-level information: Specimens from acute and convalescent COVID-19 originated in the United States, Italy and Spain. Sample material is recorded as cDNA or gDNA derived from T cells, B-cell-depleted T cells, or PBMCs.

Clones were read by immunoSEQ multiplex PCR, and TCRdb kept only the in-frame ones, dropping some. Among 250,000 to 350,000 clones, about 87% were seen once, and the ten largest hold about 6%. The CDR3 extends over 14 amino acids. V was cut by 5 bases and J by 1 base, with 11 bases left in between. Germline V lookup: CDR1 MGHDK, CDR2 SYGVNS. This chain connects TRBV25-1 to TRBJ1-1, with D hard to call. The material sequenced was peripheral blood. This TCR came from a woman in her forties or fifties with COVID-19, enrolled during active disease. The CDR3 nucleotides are TGTGCCAGCAGTTCCCTAACTGGGAACACTGAAGCTTTCTTT. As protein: CASSSLTGNTEAFF.